This T cell receptor (beta chain) appears in the sequencing data of a study of T cell responses to AZD1222 COVID-19 vaccine. The method was immunoSEQ multiplex PCR; TCRdb's version includes in-frame clones alone and lacks a portion of them. The data contain 170,000 or so clones, over 80% of them singletons. This CDR3 has 15 residues. Between the trimmed V and J ends, which lost 7 bases and 5 bases, there was a span of 17 bases. Germline loops: CDR1 LNHDA, CDR2 SQIVND (reference sequence). The clonotype was recovered from an adult who received the MenACWY meningococcal vaccine as a control. Sequenced material: peripheral blood, taken 28 days after the second dose of the MenACWY control vaccine. V usage is TRBV19 and J usage is TRBJ1-4; D might be TRBD1 (5 bases). CDR3 bases: TGTGCCAGTACCTGGGGGAGGACGGGCAATGAAAAACTGTTTTTT. It specifies CASTWGRTGNEKLFF.